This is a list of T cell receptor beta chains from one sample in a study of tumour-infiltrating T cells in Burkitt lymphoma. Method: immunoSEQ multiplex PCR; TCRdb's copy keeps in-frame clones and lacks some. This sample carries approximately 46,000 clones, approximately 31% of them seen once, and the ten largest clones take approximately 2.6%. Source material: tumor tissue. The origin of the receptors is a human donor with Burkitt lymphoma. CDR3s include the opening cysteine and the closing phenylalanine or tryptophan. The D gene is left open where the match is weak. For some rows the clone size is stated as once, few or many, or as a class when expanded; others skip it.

TGTGCCAGCAGCGAGCGGGCGGGGGCGGGTCAGCCCCAGCATTTT CASSERAGAGQPQHF - TRBJ1-5 TRBV7-2 few
TGTGCCAGCAGTTATCTGGCTCTCCAAGAGACCCAGTACTTC CASSYLALQETQYF - TRBJ2-5 TRBV6-6 -
TGTGCCAGTAGTTCCGGGACAACTCACACCGGGGAGCTGTTTTTT CASSSGTTHTGELFF - TRBJ2-2 TRBV19 -
TGTGCCAGCGGGCGTAAAGATACGCAGTATTTT CASGRKDTQYF - TRBJ2-3 TRBV6-5 -
TGTGCCAGCAGCTTAGGACAGGGGCAGGGGTATGGCTACACCTTC CASSLGQGQGYGYTF - TRBJ1-2 TRBV12-1 -
TGTGCCAGCAGCTTAGACGGTGTGGGTACTAGGGAAAAACTGTTTTTT CASSLDGVGTREKLFF - TRBJ1-4 TRBV7-9 few
TGTGCCAGCAGCTTAGAATCTGGGGACGCTTTCTTT CASSLESGDAFF - TRBJ1-1 TRBV7-9 few
TGTGCCAGCAGCCCGCGAAGGTGGTCGGAAAAACTGTTTTTT CASSPRRWSEKLFF - TRBJ1-4 TRBV11-2 -
TGTGCCAGCAGTAGGGGACATCTCCTTTCTTTAGCCAAAAACATTCAGTACTTC CASSRGHLLSLAKNIQYF - TRBJ2-4 TRBV21-1 -
TGTGCCAGCAGCTTGGCGGGGGGCCCAGAGACCCAGTACTTC CASSLAGGPETQYF - TRBJ2-5 TRBV5-4 -
TGTGCCATCAGTGGCGGCCGGGAGGGAACAGATACGCAGTATTTT CAISGGREGTDTQYF TRBD2 TRBJ2-3 TRBV10-3 few
TGTGCCAGCATCCGACAGGGGGTCGACGACGAGCAGTACTTC CASIRQGVDDEQYF TRBD1 TRBJ2-7 TRBV2 -
TGTGCCAGCAGTTACTCGAGGGGGGTCACAGATACGCAGTATTTT CASSYSRGVTDTQYF - TRBJ2-3 TRBV6-6 -
TGCGCCAGCAGCCAAGTGTTCGGGACAGTTAACTATGGCTACACCTTC CASSQVFGTVNYGYTF TRBD1 TRBJ1-2 TRBV4-3 few
TGCGCCAGCAGCCAAGATCTAAGGTCTGGAGGCTACGAGCAGTACTTC CASSQDLRSGGYEQYF - TRBJ2-7 TRBV4-3 few
TGTGCCAGCTCACGGGACAGTAATGAAAAACTGTTTTTT CASSRDSNEKLFF TRBD1 TRBJ1-4 TRBV18 few
TGCAGCGTTGAAGCCCCACAAACCTACATTCAGTACTTC CSVEAPQTYIQYF - TRBJ2-4 TRBV29-1 few
TGTGCCAGCTCACCATCGACTAGCTCGGGCGGGGAGCTGTTTTTT CASSPSTSSGGELFF TRBD2 TRBJ2-2 TRBV18 few
TGTGCCAGTGGGGGGACAGCCGTATACGAGCAGTACTTC CASGGTAVYEQYF - TRBJ2-7 TRBV6-1 few
TGTGCCAGCAGTCCCCAGGGACAGGGGGCGCTTGGCTACACCTTC CASSPQGQGALGYTF TRBD1 TRBJ1-2 TRBV6-5 -
TGTGCCAGCACCCCGGGAAGGGAGACCATGAACACTGAAGCTTTCTTT CASTPGRETMNTEAFF - TRBJ1-1 TRBV5-4 once
TGTGCCAGTAGTACCCTCACGATAGGGACCTCGAACACTGAAGCTTTCTTT CASSTLTIGTSNTEAFF - TRBJ1-1 TRBV19 -
TGTGCCAGCAGCGACGGGCCCTCCTCTGGGGCCAACGTCCTGACTTTC CASSDGPSSGANVLTF - TRBJ2-6 TRBV9 few
TGCGCCAGCAGCCAAGAATCCGCCACCCCGGGCGCTTTCTTT CASSQESATPGAFF - TRBJ1-1 TRBV4-3 -
TGTGCCAGCGCCCCGGGGACTAGCTCCTACAATGAGCAGTTCTTC CASAPGTSSYNEQFF TRBD2 TRBJ2-1 TRBV2 -
TGCGCCAGCAGCCAATCTCCGGCCCGGGGCCCTCTAGAGCAGTACTTC CASSQSPARGPLEQYF - TRBJ2-7 TRBV4-1 few
TGTGCAGCGGTGGGTGTCAACACTGAAGCTTTCTTT CAAVGVNTEAFF - TRBJ1-1 TRBV28 once
TGTGCCACCCAGGAAGCGTCCTATAATTCACCCCTCCACTTT CATQEASYNSPLHF - TRBJ1-6 TRBV18 few
TGTGCCAGCAGCGCCCCCTACGAGCAGTACTTC CASSAPYEQYF - TRBJ2-7 TRBV21-1 -
TGTGCCAGCAGTTACTCCTTAGCGGGGGGGCAAGAGACCCAGTACTTC CASSYSLAGGQETQYF TRBD2 TRBJ2-5 TRBV6-5 -
TGCGCCAGCAGGATTATACCCGTACCAGCCGGGGAGCTGTTTTTT CASRIIPVPAGELFF - TRBJ2-2 TRBV4-3 -
TGTGCCAGCAGCTTAAAGGGCGGCCCCTACGAGCAGTACTTC CASSLKGGPYEQYF - TRBJ2-7 TRBV7-9 -
TGTGCCAGCATTAACAGGGGTGGGGAGCTGTTTTTT CASINRGGELFF TRBD1 TRBJ2-2 TRBV2 few
TGCGCCAGCAGCTCATCACTGGGATATGGCTACACCTTC CASSSSLGYGYTF - TRBJ1-2 TRBV5-1 -
TGTGCCAGCAGCGCCACTAGCGGACGAAGCACAGATACGCAGTATTTT CASSATSGRSTDTQYF TRBD2 TRBJ2-3 TRBV9 -
TGTGCCAGCAGCTTAGGGGGGAATGGCTACACCTTC CASSLGGNGYTF - TRBJ1-2 TRBV7-9 -
TGTGCCTGGAGTTCTCAGGGTCCAGGGGCCCAGCATTTT CAWSSQGPGAQHF - TRBJ1-5 TRBV30 -
TGCGCCAGCAGCCAAGATCACGGGGCTTGGTCACCCCTCCACTTT CASSQDHGAWSPLHF - TRBJ1-6 TRBV4-1 few
TGTGCCAGCAGTGTAACAGGGGTTCGGCAGCCCCAGCATTTT CASSVTGVRQPQHF TRBD1 TRBJ1-5 TRBV6-1 few
TGTGCCAGCAGCTTAGTAGCTTCACCCCTCCACTTT CASSLVASPLHF - TRBJ1-6 TRBV7-9 -
TGTGCCAGCAGTGCCGGGACTAGCGGGGTAAAAGAGACCCAGTACTTC CASSAGTSGVKETQYF TRBD2 TRBJ2-5 TRBV28 -
TGTGCCAGCAGCTTGGCCGGGGGGGGAGATACGCAGTATTTT CASSLAGGGDTQYF TRBD2 TRBJ2-3 TRBV5-4 -
TGTGCCAGCAGTTACTCGAACGCCCCCGATAGGGGGCGCGGCCACGAGCAGTACTTC CASSYSNAPDRGRGHEQYF TRBD1 TRBJ2-7 TRBV6-7 -
TGCGCCAGCAGCTTGAGGGGACTAGCGGGTTCTTTCTCTGGGGCCAACGTCCTGACTTTC CASSLRGLAGSFSGANVLTF TRBD2 TRBJ2-6 TRBV5-1 few
TGTGCCAGCAGCTTACCCTACACTGAAGCTTTCTTT CASSLPYTEAFF - TRBJ1-1 TRBV7-2 -
TGTGCCAGCAGGAATACTTGGGAATCCTACGAGCAGTACTTC CASRNTWESYEQYF - TRBJ2-7 TRBV11-2 -
TGTGCCAGCAGTAACCCGGGACGGCTCTCCTACGAGCAGTACTTC CASSNPGRLSYEQYF - TRBJ2-7 TRBV5-6 -
TGCGCCAGCAGCTTGGTTGGGGTGAGCGCGACCAACGAGCAGTACTTC CASSLVGVSATNEQYF - TRBJ2-7 TRBV5-1 -
TGTGCCAGCAGCTTAGATTTAGATACGCAGTATTTT CASSLDLDTQYF - TRBJ2-3 TRBV7-2 -
TGTGCCAGCGCCGGTAAGGTCGCGGGTGAGGGGGGACGCACTGAAGCTTTCTTT CASAGKVAGEGGRTEAFF - TRBJ1-1 TRBV7-9 -
TGTGCCAGCAGCTTCCGACAGGGCTGGAGTGGTGAGACCCAGTACTTC CASSFRQGWSGETQYF TRBD1 TRBJ2-5 TRBV5-6 few
TGTGCCAGCAGCGCGACTAGCGGGGGCCCCCAGACCCAGTACTTC CASSATSGGPQTQYF TRBD2 TRBJ2-5 TRBV9 -
TGCGCCAGCAGCTCGGGGGGAGATCAGCCCCAGCATTTT CASSSGGDQPQHF - TRBJ1-5 TRBV5-1 -
TGTGCCAGCAGACCGACAGGGCCTAATGAAAAACTGTTTTTT CASRPTGPNEKLFF TRBD1 TRBJ1-4 TRBV6-5 few
TGTGCCAGCAGCGCACGACAGGGGATAGACTATGGCTACACCTTC CASSARQGIDYGYTF TRBD1 TRBJ1-2 TRBV9 -
TGTGCCAGCTCACCAAAACAGGGGAGGACTGAAGCTTTCTTT CASSPKQGRTEAFF TRBD1 TRBJ1-1 TRBV18 few
TGTGCCATCAGCCGTGATTCGACAGGGGCGGGCGGGGAGCTGTTTTTT CAISRDSTGAGGELFF TRBD1 TRBJ2-2 TRBV10-3 -